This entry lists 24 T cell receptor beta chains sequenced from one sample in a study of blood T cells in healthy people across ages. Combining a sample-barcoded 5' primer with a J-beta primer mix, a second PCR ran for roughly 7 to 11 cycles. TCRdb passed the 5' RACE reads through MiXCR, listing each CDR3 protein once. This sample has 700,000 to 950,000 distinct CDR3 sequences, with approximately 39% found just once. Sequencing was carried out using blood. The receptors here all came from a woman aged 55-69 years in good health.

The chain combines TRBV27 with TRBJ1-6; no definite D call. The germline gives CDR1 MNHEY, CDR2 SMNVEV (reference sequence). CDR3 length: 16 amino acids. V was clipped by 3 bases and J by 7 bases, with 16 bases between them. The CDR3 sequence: CASSFSGVGVNSPLHF. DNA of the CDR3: TGTGCCAGCAGTTTTTCAGGTGTAGGTGTGAATTCACCCCTCCACTTT.

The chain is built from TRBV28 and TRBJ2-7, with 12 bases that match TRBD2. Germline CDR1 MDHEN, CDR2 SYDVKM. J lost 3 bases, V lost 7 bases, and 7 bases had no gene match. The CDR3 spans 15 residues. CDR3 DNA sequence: TGTGCCAGCATTGGACTAGCGGGAATTGGCTACGAGCAGTACTTC. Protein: CASIGLAGIGYEQYF. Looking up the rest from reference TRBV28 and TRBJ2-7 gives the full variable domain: DVKVTQSSRYLVKRTGEKVFLECVQDMDHENMFWYRQDPGLGLRLIYFSYDVKMKEKGDIPEGYSVSREKKERFSLILESASTNQTSMYLCASIGLAGIGYEQYFGPGTRLTVT.

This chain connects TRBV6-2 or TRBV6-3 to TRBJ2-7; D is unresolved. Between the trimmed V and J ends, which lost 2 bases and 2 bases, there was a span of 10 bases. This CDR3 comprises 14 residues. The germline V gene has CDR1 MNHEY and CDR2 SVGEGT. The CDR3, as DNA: TGTGCCAGCAGTTACGAAGTTCCGCCCTACGAGCAGTACTTC. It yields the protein CASSYEVPPYEQYF.

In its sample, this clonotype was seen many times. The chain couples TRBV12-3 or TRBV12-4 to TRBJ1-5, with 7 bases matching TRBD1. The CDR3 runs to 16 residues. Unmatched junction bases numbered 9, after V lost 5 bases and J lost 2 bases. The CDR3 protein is CASSPAGGGGNQPQHF. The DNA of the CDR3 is TGTGCCAGCAGTCCCGCAGGGGGTGGTGGCAATCAGCCCCAGCATTTT.

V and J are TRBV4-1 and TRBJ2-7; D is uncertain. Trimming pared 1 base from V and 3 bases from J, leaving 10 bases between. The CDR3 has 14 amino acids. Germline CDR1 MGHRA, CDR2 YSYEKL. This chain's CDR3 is CASSQVLENYEQYF. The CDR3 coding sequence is TGCGCCAGCAGCCAAGTCCTCGAGAACTACGAGCAGTACTTC.

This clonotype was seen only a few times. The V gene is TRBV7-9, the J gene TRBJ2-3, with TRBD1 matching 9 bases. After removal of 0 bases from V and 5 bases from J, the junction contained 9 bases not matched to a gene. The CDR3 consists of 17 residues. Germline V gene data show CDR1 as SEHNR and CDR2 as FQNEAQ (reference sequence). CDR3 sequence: CASSLARTGAGEDTQYF. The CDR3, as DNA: TGTGCCAGCAGCTTAGCGAGGACAGGGGCAGGAGAAGATACGCAGTATTTT.

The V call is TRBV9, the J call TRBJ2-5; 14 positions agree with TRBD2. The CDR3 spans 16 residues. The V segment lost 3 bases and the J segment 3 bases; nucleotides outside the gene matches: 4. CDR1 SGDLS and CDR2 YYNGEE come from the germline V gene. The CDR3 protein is CASSAGLAGEKETQYF. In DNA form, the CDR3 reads TGTGCCAGCAGCGCGGGACTAGCGGGAGAGAAAGAGACCCAGTACTTC.

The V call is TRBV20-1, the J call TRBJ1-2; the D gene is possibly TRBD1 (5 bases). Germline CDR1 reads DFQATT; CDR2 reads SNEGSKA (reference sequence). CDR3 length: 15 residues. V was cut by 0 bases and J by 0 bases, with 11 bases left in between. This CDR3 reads CSARDRAIPNYGYTF. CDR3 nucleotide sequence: TGCAGTGCTAGAGACAGGGCGATACCTAACTATGGCTACACCTTC.

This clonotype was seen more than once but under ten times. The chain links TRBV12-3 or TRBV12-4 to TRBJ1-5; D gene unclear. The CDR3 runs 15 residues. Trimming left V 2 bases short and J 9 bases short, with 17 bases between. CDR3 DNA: TGTGCCAGCAGTTTATCGGGCGGTCTATTCTGGCCCCAGCATTTT. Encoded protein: CASSLSGGLFWPQHF.

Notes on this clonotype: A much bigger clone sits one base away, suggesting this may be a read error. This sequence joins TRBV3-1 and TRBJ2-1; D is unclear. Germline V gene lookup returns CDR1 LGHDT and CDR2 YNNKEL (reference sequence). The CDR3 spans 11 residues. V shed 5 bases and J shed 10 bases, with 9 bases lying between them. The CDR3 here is CASSDTYEQFF. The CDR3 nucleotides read TGTGCCAGCAGCGACACATACGAGCAGTTCTTC.

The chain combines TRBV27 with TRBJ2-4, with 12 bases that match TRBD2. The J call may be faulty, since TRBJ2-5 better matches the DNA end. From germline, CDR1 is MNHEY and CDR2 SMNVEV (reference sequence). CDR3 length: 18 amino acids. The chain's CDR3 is CASSLAFASGGAGETQYF. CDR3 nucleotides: TGTGCCAGCAGTTTAGCCTTCGCTAGCGGGGGGGCCGGCGAGACCCAGTACTTC.

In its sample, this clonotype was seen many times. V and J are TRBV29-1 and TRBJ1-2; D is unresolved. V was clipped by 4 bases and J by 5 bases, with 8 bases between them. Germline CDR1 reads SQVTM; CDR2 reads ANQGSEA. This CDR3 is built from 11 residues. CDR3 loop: CSVAGGYGYTF. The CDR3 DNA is TGCAGCGTTGCCGGCGGGTATGGCTACACCTTC.

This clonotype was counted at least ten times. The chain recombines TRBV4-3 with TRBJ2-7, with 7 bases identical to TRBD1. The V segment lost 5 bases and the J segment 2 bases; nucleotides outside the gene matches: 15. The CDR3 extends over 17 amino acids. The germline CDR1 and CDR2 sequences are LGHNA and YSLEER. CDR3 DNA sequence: TGCGCCAGCAGCTTGATGAGGGGGCAGGGAAGCCCCTACGAGCAGTACTTC. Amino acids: CASSLMRGQGSPYEQYF.

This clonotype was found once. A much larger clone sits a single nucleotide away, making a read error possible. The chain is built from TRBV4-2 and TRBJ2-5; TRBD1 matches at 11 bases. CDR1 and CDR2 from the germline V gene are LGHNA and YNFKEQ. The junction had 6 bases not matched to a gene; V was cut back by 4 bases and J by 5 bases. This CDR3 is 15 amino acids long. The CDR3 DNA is TGTGCCAGCAGCCGAGGGACAGGGGGTCGGGAGACCCAGTACTTC. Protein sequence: CASSRGTGGRETQYF.

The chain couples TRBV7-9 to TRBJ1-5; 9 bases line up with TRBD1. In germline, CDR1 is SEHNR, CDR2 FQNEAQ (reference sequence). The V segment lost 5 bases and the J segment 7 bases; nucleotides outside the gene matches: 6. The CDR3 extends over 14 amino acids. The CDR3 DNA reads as TGTGCCAGCAGCCCGGGACAGGGCTGGCAGCCCCAGCATTTT. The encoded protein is CASSPGQGWQPQHF.

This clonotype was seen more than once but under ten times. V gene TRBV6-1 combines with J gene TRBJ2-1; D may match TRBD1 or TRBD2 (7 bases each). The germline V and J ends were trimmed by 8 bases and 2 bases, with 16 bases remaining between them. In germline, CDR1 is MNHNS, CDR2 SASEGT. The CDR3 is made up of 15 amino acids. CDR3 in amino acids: CASSKRDSAYNEQFF. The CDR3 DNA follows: TGTGCCAGCTCGAAGCGGGACAGCGCCTACAATGAGCAGTTCTTC.

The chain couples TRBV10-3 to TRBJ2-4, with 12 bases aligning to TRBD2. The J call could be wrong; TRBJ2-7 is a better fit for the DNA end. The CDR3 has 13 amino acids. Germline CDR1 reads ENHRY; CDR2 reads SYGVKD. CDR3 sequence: CAITEGLAGEQYF. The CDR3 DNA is TGTGCCATCACCGAGGGACTAGCGGGCGAGCAGTACTTC.

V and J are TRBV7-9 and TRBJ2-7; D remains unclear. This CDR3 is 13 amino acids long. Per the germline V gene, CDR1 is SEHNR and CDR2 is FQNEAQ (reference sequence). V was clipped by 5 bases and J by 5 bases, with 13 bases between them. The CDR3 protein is CASSLDLPDEQYF. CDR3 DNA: TGTGCCAGCAGCCTGGACCTTCCCGACGAGCAGTACTTC.

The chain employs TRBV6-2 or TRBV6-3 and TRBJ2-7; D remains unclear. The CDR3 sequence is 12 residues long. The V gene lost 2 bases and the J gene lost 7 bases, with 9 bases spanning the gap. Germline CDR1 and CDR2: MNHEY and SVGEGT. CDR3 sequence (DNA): TGTGCCAGCAGTTACGCGTCCCGGGAGCAGTACTTC. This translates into CASSYASREQYF.

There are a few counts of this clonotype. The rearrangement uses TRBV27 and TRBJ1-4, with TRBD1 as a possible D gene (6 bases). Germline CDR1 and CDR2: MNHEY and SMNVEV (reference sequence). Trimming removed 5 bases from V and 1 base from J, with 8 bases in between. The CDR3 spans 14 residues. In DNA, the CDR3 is TGTGCCAGCAGTGGCAGGGGAACTAATGAAAAACTGTTTTTT. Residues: CASSGRGTNEKLFF.

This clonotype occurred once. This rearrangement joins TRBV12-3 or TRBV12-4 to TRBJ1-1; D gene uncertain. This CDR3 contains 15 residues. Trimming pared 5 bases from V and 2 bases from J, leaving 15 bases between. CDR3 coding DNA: TGTGCCAGCAGTGTTCGAGGAGGCGGCAACACTGAAGCTTTCTTT. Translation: CASSVRGGGNTEAFF.

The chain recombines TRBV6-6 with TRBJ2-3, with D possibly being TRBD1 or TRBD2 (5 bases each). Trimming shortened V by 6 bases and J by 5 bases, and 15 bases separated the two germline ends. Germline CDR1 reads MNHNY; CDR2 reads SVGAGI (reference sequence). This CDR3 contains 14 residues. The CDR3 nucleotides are TGTGCCAGCAGCCGACAGCCGGGGATAGATACGCAGTATTTT. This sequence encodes CASSRQPGIDTQYF.

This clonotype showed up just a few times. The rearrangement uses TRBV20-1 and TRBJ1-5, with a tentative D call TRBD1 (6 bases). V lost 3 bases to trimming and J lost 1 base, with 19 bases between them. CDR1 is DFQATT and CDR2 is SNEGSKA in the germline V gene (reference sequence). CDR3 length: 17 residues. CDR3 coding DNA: TGCAGTGCTAGGGCCAGGGGAACATCCAGGAGCAATCAGCCCCAGCATTTT. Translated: CSARARGTSRSNQPQHF.

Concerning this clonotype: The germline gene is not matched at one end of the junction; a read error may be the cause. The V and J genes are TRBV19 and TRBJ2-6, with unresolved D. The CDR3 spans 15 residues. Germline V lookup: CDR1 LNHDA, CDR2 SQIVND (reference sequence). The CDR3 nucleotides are TGTGCCAGTAGTATTTTCCGGAGTGGGACCAACGTCCTGACTTTC. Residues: CASSIFRSGTNVLTF.